The clone carrying this T cell receptor beta chain was seen only a few times. The method was immunoSEQ multiplex PCR; TCRdb's version includes in-frame clones alone and lacks a portion of them. Of fewer than 6,500 clones listed, more than 50% are singletons. Treatment reported: randomized to nivolumab then ipilimumab (arm A) or the reverse (arm B). No patient had prior DNA-damaging chemotherapy. PBMC sorting kept live CD3+CD8+ cells without CD19 or CD56. These data originate in a study of sequential checkpoint blockade in melanoma. Study in general: Randomization was 1:1 between first-line nivolumab→ipilimumab and ipilimumab→nivolumab. Each arm's sequence ended with maintenance nivolumab.

Trimming shortened V by 0 bases and J by 6 bases, and 9 bases separated the two germline ends. Germline-derived CDR1 and CDR2 are MNHEY and SVGAGI. CDR3 size: 14 residues. The starting material was CD8+ T cells sorted from blood (inferred from file names), obtained from a patient given nivolumab and ipilimumab in sequence. This sequence joins TRBV6-5 and TRBJ2-4; maybe TRBD1 (5 bases). The origin of this receptor is a human donor with melanoma. CDR3: CASSYSFQGNIQYF. The CDR3 DNA reads TGTGCCAGCAGTTACTCCTTCCAGGGAAACATTCAGTACTTC.